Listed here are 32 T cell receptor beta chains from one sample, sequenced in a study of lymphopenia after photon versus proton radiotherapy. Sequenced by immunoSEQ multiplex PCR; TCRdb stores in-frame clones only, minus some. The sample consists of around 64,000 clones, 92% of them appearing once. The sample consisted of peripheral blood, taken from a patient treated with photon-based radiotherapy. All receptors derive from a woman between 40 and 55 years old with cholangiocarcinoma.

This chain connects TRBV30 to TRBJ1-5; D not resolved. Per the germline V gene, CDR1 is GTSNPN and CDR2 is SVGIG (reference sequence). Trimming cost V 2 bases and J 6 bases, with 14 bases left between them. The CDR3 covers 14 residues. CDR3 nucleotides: TGTGCCTGGAGTAAAGGGAGAGTGACTCAGCCCCAGCATTTT. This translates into CAWSKGRVTQPQHF.

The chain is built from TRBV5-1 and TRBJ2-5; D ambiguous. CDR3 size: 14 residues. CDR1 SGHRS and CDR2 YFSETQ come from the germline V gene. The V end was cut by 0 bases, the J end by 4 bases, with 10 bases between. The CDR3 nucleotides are TGCGCCAGCAGCTTGGGGGCTAGTTTAGAGACCCAGTACTTC. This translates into CASSLGASLETQYF. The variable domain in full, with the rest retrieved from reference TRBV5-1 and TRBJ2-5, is KAGVTQTPRYLIKTRGQQVTLSCSPISGHRSVSWYQQTPGQGLQFLFEYFSETQRNKGNFPGRFSGRQFSNSRSEMNVSTLELGDSALYLCASSLGASLETQYFGPGTRLLVL.

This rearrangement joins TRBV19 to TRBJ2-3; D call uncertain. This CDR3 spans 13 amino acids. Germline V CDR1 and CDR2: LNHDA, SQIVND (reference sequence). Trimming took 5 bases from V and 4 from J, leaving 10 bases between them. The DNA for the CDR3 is TGTGCCAGTAGTTCCTACGATCCAGATACGCAGTATTTT. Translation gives CASSSYDPDTQYF. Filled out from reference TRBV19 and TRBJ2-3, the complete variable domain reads DGGITQSPKYLFRKEGQNVTLSCEQNLNHDAMYWYRQDPGQGLRLIYYSQIVNDFQKGDIAEGYSVSREKKESFPLTVTSAQKNPTAFYLCASSSYDPDTQYFGPGTRLTVL.

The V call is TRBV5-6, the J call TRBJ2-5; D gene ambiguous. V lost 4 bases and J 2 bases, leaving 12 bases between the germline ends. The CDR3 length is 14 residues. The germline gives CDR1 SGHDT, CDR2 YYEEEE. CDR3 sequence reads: CASSLRPIQETQYF. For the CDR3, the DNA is TGTGCCAGCAGCCTTCGACCAATTCAAGAGACCCAGTACTTC. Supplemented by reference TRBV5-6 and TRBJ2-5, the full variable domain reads DAGVTQSPTHLIKTRGQQVTLRCSPKSGHDTVSWYQQALGQGPQFIFQYYEEEERQRGNFPDRFSGHQFPNYSSELNVNALLLGDSALYLCASSLRPIQETQYFGPGTRLLVL.

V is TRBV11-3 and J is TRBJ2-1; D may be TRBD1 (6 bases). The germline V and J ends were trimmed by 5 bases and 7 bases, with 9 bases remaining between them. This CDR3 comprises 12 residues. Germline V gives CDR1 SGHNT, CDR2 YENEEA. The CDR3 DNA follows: TGTGCCAGCAGCAAGGGACAAAATGAGCAGTTCTTC. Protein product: CASSKGQNEQFF.

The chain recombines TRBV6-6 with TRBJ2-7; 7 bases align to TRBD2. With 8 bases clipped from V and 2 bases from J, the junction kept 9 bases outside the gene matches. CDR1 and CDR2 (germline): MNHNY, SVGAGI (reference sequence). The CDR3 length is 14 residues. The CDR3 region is CASGFGDYTYEQYF. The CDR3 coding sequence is TGTGCCAGCGGATTCGGGGACTACACCTACGAGCAGTACTTC.

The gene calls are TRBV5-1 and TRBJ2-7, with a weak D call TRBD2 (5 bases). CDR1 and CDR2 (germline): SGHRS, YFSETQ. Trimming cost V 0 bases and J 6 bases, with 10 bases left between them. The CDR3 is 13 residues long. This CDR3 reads CASSLVSEGEQYF. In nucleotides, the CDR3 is TGCGCCAGCAGCTTGGTTTCCGAGGGCGAGCAGTACTTC.

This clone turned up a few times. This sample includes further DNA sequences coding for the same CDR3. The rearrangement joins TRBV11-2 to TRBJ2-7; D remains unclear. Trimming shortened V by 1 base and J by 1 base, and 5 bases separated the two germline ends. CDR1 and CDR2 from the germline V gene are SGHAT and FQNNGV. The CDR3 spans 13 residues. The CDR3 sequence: CASSLGGSYEQYF. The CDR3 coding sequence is TGTGCCAGCAGCTTAGGAGGATCCTACGAGCAGTACTTC.

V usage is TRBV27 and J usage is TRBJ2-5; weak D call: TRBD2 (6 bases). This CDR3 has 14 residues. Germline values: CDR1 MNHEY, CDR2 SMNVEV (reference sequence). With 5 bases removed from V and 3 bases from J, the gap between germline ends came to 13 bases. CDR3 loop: CASSPTGLEETQYF. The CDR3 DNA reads TGTGCCAGCAGTCCAACGGGACTCGAAGAGACCCAGTACTTC.

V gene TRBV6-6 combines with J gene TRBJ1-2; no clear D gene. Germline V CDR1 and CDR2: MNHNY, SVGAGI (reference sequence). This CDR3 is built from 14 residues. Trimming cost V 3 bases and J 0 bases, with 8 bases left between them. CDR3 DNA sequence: TGTGCCAGCAGTTATCCGGGAACTAACTATGGCTACACCTTC. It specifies CASSYPGTNYGYTF.

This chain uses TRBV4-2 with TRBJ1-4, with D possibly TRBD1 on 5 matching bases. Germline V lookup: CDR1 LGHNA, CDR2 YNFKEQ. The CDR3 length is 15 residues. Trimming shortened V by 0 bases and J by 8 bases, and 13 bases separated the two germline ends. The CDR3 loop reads CASSQDIGAVEKLFF. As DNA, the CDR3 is TGTGCCAGCAGCCAAGATATAGGGGCCGTAGAAAAACTGTTTTTT.

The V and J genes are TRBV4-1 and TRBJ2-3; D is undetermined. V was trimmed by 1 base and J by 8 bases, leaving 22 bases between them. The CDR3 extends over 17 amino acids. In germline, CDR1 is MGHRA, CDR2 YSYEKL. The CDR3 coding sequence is TGCGCCAGCAGCCAAGGTGCCTCGACTCTAGGAATCCGTACGCAGTATTTT. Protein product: CASSQGASTLGIRTQYF.

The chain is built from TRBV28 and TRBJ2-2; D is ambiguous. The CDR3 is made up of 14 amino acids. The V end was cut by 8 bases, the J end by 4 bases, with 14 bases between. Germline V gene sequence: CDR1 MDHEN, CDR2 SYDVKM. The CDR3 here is CASSQQGFTGELFF. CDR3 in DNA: TGTGCCAGCTCCCAGCAAGGTTTCACCGGGGAGCTGTTTTTT.

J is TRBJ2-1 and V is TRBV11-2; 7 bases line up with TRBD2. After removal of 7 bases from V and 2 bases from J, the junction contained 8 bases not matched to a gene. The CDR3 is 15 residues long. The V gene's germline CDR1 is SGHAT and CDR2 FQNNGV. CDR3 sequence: CASTDSGGTYNEQFF. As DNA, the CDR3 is TGTGCCAGCACCGATTCCGGGGGGACCTACAATGAGCAGTTCTTC.

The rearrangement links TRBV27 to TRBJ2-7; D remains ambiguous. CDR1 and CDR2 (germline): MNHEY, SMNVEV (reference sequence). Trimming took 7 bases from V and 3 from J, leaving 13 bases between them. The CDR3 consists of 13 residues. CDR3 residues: CASTDKGNYEQYF. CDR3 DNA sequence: TGTGCCAGCACAGACAAGGGAAACTACGAGCAGTACTTC.

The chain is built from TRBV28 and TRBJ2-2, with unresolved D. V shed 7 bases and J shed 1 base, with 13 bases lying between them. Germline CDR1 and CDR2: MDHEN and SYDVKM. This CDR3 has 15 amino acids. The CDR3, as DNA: TGTGCCAGCACCCCCACGCCCGGGAACACCGGGGAGCTGTTTTTT. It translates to CASTPTPGNTGELFF.

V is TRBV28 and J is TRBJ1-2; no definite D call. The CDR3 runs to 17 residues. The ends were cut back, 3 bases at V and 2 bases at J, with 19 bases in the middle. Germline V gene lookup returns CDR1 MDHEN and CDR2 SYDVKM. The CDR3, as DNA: TGTGCCAGCAGTTTTTCGGGGAGGAGCAGAGTGAACTATGGCTACACCTTC. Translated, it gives CASSFSGRSRVNYGYTF.

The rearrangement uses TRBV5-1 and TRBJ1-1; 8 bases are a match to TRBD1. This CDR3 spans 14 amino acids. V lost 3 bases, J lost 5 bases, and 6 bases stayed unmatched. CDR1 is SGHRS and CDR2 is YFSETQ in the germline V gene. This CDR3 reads CASSSQGGVTEAFF. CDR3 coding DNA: TGCGCCAGCAGCTCACAGGGGGGAGTAACTGAAGCTTTCTTT.

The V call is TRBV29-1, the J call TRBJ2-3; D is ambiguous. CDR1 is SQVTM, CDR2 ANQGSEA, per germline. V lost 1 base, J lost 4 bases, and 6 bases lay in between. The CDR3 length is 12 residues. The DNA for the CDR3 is TGCAGCGTTGAAGGGGCAGCAGATACGCAGTATTTT. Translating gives CSVEGAADTQYF.

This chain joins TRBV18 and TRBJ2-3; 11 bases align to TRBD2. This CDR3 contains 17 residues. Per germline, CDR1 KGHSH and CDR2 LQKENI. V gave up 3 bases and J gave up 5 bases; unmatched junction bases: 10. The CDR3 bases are TGTGCCAGCTCACCTTGGACTAGCGGGCTACGGGGAGATACGCAGTATTTT. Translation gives CASSPWTSGLRGDTQYF.

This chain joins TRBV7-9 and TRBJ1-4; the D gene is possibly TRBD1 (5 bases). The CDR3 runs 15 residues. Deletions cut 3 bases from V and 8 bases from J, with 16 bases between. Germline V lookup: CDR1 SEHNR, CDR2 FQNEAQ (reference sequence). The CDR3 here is CASSLGETVVEKLFF. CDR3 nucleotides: TGTGCCAGCAGCTTGGGGGAAACAGTGGTAGAAAAACTGTTTTTT.

The DNA of the CDR3 is TGCGCCAGCAGCTCGACAGGGGCGATCAATGAGCAGTTCTTC. It yields the protein CASSSTGAINEQFF. V and J are TRBV5-1 and TRBJ2-1; 8 bases are a match to TRBD1. V shed 3 bases, J shed 6 bases, and the junction held 5 bases outside the gene matches. There are 14 residues in the CDR3. Germline CDR1 and CDR2: SGHRS and YFSETQ.

In DNA form, the CDR3 reads TGTGCCAGCTCACCTGCATTGGGGAGGATAACAGATACGCAGTATTTT. This translates into CASSPALGRITDTQYF. J is TRBJ2-3 and V is TRBV18, with a possible D match to TRBD2 (6 bases). CDR1 is KGHSH and CDR2 is LQKENI in the germline V gene. This CDR3 region has 16 residues. With 3 bases removed from V and 3 bases from J, the gap between germline ends came to 16 bases.

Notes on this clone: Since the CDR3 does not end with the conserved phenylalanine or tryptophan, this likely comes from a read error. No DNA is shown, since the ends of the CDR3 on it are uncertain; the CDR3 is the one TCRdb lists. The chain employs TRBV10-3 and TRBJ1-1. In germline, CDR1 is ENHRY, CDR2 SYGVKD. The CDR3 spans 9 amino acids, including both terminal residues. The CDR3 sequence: CAISESGTG.

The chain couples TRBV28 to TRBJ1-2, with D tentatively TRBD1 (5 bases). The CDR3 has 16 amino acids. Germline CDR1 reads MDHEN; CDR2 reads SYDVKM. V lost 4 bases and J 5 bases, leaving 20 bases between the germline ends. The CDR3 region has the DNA TGTGCCAGCAGTTCCGGGACGGCCCTCTCGGAATATGGCTACACCTTC. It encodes CASSSGTALSEYGYTF.

The CDR3 sequence is CAWSYSGLQETQYF. Here the CDR3 DNA reads TGTGCCTGGAGTTATAGCGGGCTTCAAGAGACCCAGTACTTC. The V call is TRBV30, the J call TRBJ2-5; 7 nucleotides line up with TRBD2. V was clipped by 2 bases and J by 2 bases; unmatched bases: 5. The V gene's germline CDR1 is GTSNPN and CDR2 SVGIG (reference sequence). The CDR3 extends over 14 amino acids.

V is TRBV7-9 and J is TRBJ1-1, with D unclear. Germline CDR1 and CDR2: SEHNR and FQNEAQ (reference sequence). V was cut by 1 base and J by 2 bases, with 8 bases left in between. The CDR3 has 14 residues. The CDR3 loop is CASSLGQSNTEAFF. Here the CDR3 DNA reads TGTGCCAGCAGCTTAGGTCAAAGTAACACTGAAGCTTTCTTT.

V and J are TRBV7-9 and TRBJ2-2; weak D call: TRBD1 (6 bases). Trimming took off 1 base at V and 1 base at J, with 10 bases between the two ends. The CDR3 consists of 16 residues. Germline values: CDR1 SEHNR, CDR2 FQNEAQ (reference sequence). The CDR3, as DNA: TGTGCCAGCAGCTTAGTAACAGGGAGGAACACCGGGGAGCTGTTTTTT. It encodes CASSLVTGRNTGELFF. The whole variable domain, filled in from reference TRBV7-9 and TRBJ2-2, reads DTGVSQNPRHKITKRGQNVTFRCDPISEHNRLYWYRQTLGQGPEFLTYFQNEAQLEKSRLLSDRFSAERPKGSFSTLEIQRTEQGDSAMYLCASSLVTGRNTGELFFGEGSRLTVL.

CDR3 residues: CASSVWGTEAFF. The CDR3 DNA sequence: TGTGCCAGCAGTGTGTGGGGCACTGAAGCTTTCTTT. The rearrangement uses TRBV6-1 and TRBJ1-1, with D unresolved. V lost 4 bases, J lost 4 bases, and 7 bases lay in between. This CDR3 has 12 amino acids. CDR1 is MNHNS, CDR2 SASEGT, per germline.

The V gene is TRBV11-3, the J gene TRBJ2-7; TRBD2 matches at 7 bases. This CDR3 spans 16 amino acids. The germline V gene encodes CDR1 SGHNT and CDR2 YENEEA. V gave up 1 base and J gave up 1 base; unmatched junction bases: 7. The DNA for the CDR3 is TGTGCCAGCAGCTTAGGAAGGGAGGGCTGGTCCTACGAGCAGTACTTC. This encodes CASSLGREGWSYEQYF.

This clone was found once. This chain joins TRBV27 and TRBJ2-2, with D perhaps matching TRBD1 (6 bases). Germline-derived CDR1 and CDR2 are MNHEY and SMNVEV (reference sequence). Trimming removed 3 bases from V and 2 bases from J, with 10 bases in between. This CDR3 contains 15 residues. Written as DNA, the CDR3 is TGTGCCAGCAGTTTCGGCAGGGGAAACACCGGGGAGCTGTTTTTT. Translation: CASSFGRGNTGELFF.

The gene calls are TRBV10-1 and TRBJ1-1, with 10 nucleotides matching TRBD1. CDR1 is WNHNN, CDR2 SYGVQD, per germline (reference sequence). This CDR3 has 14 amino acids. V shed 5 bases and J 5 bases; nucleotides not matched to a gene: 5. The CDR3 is CASSRGTGDTEAFF. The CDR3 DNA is TGCGCCAGCAGTCGGGGGACAGGGGATACTGAAGCTTTCTTT.